This entry lists 2 T cell receptor beta chains sequenced from one sample in a study of blood T cell repertoires in COVID-19. Libraries were prepared by immunoSEQ multiplex PCR; TCRdb keeps only in-frame clonotypes and omits some of them. The sample includes more than 200,000 clones, 85% to 90% of them seen just once. Sequencing used PBMCs or T cells enriched from blood (not recorded which). The source is a woman in her 30s who had recovered from COVID-19.

The genes are TRBV27 and TRBJ1-2; D perhaps matches TRBD1 (5 bases). Trimming pared 4 bases from V and 4 bases from J, leaving 16 bases between. The CDR3 runs to 15 residues. In germline, CDR1 is MNHEY, CDR2 SMNVEV (reference sequence). This CDR3 is CASSYSGHASYGYTF. The CDR3 region has the DNA TGTGCCAGCAGTTACTCAGGACACGCGAGCTATGGCTACACCTTC.

The DNA of the CDR3 is TGTGCCAGCAGCTTTACGCCGGGACTAGCGGGAGTTTTGAACACCGGGGAGCTGTTTTTT. Translation: CASSFTPGLAGVLNTGELFF. The chain employs TRBV7-6 and TRBJ2-2, with 14 positions matching TRBD2. Germline V gene sequence: CDR1 SGHVS, CDR2 FNYEAQ. V lost 3 bases and J lost 1; bases outside the gene matches: 10. CDR3 size: 20 residues.